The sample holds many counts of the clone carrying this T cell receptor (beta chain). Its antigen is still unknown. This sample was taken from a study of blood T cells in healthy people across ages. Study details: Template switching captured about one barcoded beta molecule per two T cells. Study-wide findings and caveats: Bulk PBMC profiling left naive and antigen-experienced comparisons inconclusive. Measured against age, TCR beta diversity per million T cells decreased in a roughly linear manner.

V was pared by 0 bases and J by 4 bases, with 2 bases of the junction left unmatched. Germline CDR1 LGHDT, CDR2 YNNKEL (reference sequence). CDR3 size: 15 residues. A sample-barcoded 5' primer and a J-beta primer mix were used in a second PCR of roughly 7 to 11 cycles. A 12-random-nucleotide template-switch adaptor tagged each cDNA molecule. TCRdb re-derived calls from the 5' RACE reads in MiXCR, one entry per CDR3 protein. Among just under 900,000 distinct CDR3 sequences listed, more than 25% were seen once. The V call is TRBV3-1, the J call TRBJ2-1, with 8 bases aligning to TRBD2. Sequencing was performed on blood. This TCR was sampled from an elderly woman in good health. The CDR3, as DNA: TGTGCCAGCAGCCAAGAGGGGACTAGGTACAATGAGCAGTTCTTC. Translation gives CASSQEGTRYNEQFF.